This is a list of T cell receptor beta chains from one sample in a study of cytomegalovirus exposure and HLA in healthy donors. The repertoire was sequenced with immunoSEQ multiplex PCR; TCRdb's copy has only in-frame clones and lacks some. Counted here are over 150,000 clones, roughly 71% occurring once; the ten biggest clones make up less than 9%. Sequencing was done on a sample of PBMCs. The receptor set was obtained from a male donor in good health and CMV-seropositive. Both conserved end residues are trimmed from each CDR3. The order of the fields is V gene, D gene, CDR3 protein. The D gene is left open where the match is weak.

>TRBV6-4|-
ASSKRVNTEAF
>TRBV30|TRBD2
AWRTGGVAVGEQF
>TRBV6-1|-
AARTGSSYNSPLH
>TRBV7-9|TRBD1
ASSLLWTGSTDTQY
>TRBV7-8|-
ASSLARVLGGEKLF
>TRBV9|-
ASSFAGQHTEAF
>TRBV7-9|-
ASTNVGRRYGYT
>TRBV2|-
ASSEDRSSYNEQF
>TRBV7-2|-
ASSSRVAFLGEQY
>TRBV10-3|TRBD2
AISERRGEDTQY
>TRBV4-2|TRBD1
ASSTRLRDRDQPQH
>TRBV2|TRBD1
ASSERDRGSYEQY
>TRBV19|TRBD1
ASSIVTGGGYT